A selection of T cell receptor beta chains follows, all from one sample in a study of shared clonotypes between healthy human individuals. Assay used: immunoSEQ multiplex PCR; TCRdb lists only in-frame clones, some missing. Here the sample spans about 870,000 clones, around 92% being singletons. The sequenced sample was naive CD8+ T cells sorted from blood. These receptors were taken from a man younger than 40 in good health. Each CDR3 is given with its conserved first and last residue. A D gene is named only where the DNA matches it firmly. Clone size is stated in some rows and not others, as once, few, many or a class when expanded.

TRBV28	TRBJ1-5	once	NA	CASSLRDQPQHF	TGTGCCAGCAGTTTACGGGATCAGCCCCAGCATTTT
TRBV5-5	TRBJ2-3	once	NA	CASSLIQSTDTQYF	TGTGCCAGCAGCTTGATTCAGAGCACAGATACGCAGTATTTT
TRBV9	TRBJ2-3	NA	TRBD2	CASSAQEREVPRTDTQYF	TGTGCCAGCAGCGCCCAGGAGCGGGAGGTGCCTCGCACAGATACGCAGTATTTT
TRBV11-2	TRBJ2-1	NA	TRBD1	CASSLVPGTGEGYNEQFF	TGTGCCAGCAGCTTAGTTCCAGGGACAGGGGAAGGATACAATGAGCAGTTCTTC
TRBV7-9	TRBJ1-1	NA	NA	CASSPKDADYKAFF	TGTGCCAGCAGCCCGAAGGACGCGGACTATAAAGCTTTCTTT
TRBV9	TRBJ2-1	NA	NA	CASATFDSPGNEQFF	TGTGCCAGCGCTACCTTCGACTCTCCGGGCAATGAGCAGTTCTTC
TRBV27	TRBJ2-1	NA	TRBD2	CASRGLAFYEQFF	TGTGCCAGCAGAGGACTAGCCTTCTATGAGCAGTTCTTC
TRBV7-9	TRBJ1-5	NA	NA	CASSLPGRGQPQHF	TGTGCCAGCAGCTTACCAGGGAGGGGTCAGCCCCAGCATTTT
TRBV7-9	TRBJ2-1	NA	TRBD1	CASSTGQDRYNEQFF	TGTGCCAGCAGCACCGGACAGGACAGGTACAATGAGCAGTTCTTC
TRBV5-6	TRBJ2-7	once	NA	CASSLISGAHEQYF	TGTGCCAGCAGCTTAATCTCGGGAGCCCACGAGCAGTACTTC
TRBV27	TRBJ2-1	NA	NA	CASSFGGGNNEQFF	TGTGCCAGCAGTTTTGGCGGAGGGAACAATGAGCAGTTCTTC
TRBV5-1	TRBJ2-1	NA	TRBD1	CASSFLRQGNNEQFF	TGCGCCAGCAGCTTTTTGAGACAGGGAAACAATGAGCAGTTCTTC
TRBV6-5	TRBJ1-5	NA	NA	CASSPGVPQPQHF	TGTGCCAGCAGTCCAGGGGTACCTCAGCCCCAGCATTTT
TRBV7-9	TRBJ2-7	NA	NA	CASSLELGSLVYEQYF	TGTGCCAGCAGCTTAGAACTCGGAAGTCTTGTCTACGAGCAGTACTTC
TRBV6-5	TRBJ2-7	few	NA	CASSSTSYEQYF	TGTGCCAGCAGCTCGACATCCTACGAGCAGTACTTC
TRBV27	TRBJ2-2	NA	NA	CASSLSFGMLGTGELFF	TGTGCCAGCAGTTTATCGTTTGGGATGTTGGGGACCGGGGAGCTGTTTTTT
TRBV27	TRBJ2-7	few	NA	CASAMRGHLGAYEQYF	TGTGCCAGCGCTATGCGGGGTCACCTGGGGGCCTACGAGCAGTACTTC
TRBV4-2	TRBJ2-1	NA	TRBD1	CASSLHRQGYNNEQFF	TGTGCCAGCAGCCTCCATCGACAGGGGTATAACAATGAGCAGTTCTTC
TRBV5-1	TRBJ1-1	NA	TRBD1	CASSKGTGDFSWSTEAFF	TGCGCCAGCAGCAAAGGGACAGGGGATTTCTCTTGGTCCACTGAAGCTTTCTTT
TRBV7-9	TRBJ2-1	NA	TRBD2	CASSAPLAGSYNEQFF	TGTGCCAGCAGCGCTCCCCTAGCGGGATCCTACAATGAGCAGTTCTTC
TRBV6-1	TRBJ1-2	once	NA	CASKIRDTSTYGYTF	TGTGCCAGCAAGATCCGGGACACCTCGACCTATGGCTACACCTTC
TRBV7-9	TRBJ2-5	NA	NA	CASSLRDIQETQYF	TGTGCCAGCAGCCTTCGGGACATCCAAGAGACCCAGTACTTC
TRBV2	TRBJ2-3	NA	NA	CASSEYLPGDTQYF	TGTGCCAGCAGTGAATACCTTCCAGGAGATACGCAGTATTTT
TRBV15	TRBJ1-4	NA	NA	CATSRDLSAPSNEKLFF	TGTGCCACCAGCAGAGATCTCTCGGCACCATCTAATGAAAAACTGTTTTTT
TRBV9	TRBJ1-4	NA	NA	CASSASSGKLFF	TGTGCCAGCAGCGCGAGCTCCGGAAAACTGTTTTTT
TRBV9	TRBJ2-3	NA	TRBD2	CASSWVAGATDTQYF	TGTGCCAGCAGCTGGGTAGCGGGAGCAACAGATACGCAGTATTTT
TRBV7-2	TRBJ1-5	NA	TRBD1	CASSLWGQGNQPQHF	TGTGCCAGCAGCTTATGGGGACAGGGGAATCAGCCCCAGCATTTT
TRBV27	TRBJ1-1	NA	NA	CASIRAGAGNTEAFF	TGTGCCAGCATTCGGGCCGGGGCAGGGAACACTGAAGCTTTCTTT
TRBV15	TRBJ2-3	NA	NA	CATSRAVETDTQYF	TGTGCCACCAGCAGAGCAGTCGAGACAGATACGCAGTATTTT
TRBV11-2	TRBJ2-1	NA	NA	CASSFGSGEQFF	TGTGCCAGCAGCTTCGGGAGCGGGGAGCAGTTCTTC
TRBV7-9	TRBJ2-5	NA	NA	CASSLSLGSHRETQYF	TGTGCCAGCAGCTTATCTTTAGGGAGTCACAGAGAGACCCAGTACTTC
TRBV7-9	TRBJ2-1	NA	TRBD2	CASSSPGTSGGLSYNEQFF	TGTGCCAGCAGCTCGCCTGGGACTAGCGGGGGACTCTCCTACAATGAGCAGTTCTTC
TRBV7-9	TRBJ2-3	NA	NA	CASSTGTSRTDTQYF	TGTGCCAGCAGCACCGGGACATCGAGGACAGATACGCAGTATTTT
TRBV11-1	TRBJ2-1	NA	NA	CASSLTWEQFF	TGTGCCAGCAGCTTAACCTGGGAGCAGTTCTTC
TRBV4-3	TRBJ2-2	NA	NA	CASSRGGQGGELFF	TGCGCCAGCAGCCGGGGTGGTCAGGGCGGGGAGCTGTTTTTT
TRBV5-1	TRBJ2-1	NA	NA	CASSLEFSSYNEQFF	TGCGCCAGCAGCTTGGAATTCAGCTCCTACAATGAGCAGTTCTTC
TRBV9	TRBJ2-1	NA	TRBD2	CASNPSGTYNEQFF	TGTGCCAGCAACCCAAGCGGGACCTACAATGAGCAGTTCTTC
TRBV4-1	TRBJ2-3	NA	TRBD1	CASSQLTGGPDTDTQYF	TGCGCCAGCAGCCAGTTAACAGGGGGCCCGGACACAGATACGCAGTATTTT
TRBV7-9	TRBJ2-1	NA	NA	CASSPPGRVYNEQFF	TGTGCCAGCAGCCCTCCGGGGCGGGTTTACAATGAGCAGTTCTTC
TRBV7-8	TRBJ2-7	NA	TRBD2	CASSLRPSGSRYEQYF	TGTGCCAGCAGCTTACGGCCTAGCGGGAGTCGGTACGAGCAGTACTTC
TRBV27	TRBJ2-4	NA	NA	CASSLNPFPGQNIQYF	TGTGCCAGCAGTTTGAATCCCTTCCCCGGCCAAAACATTCAGTACTTC
TRBV7-9	TRBJ2-1	once	TRBD1	CASSRNPGQGVRNEQFF	TGTGCCAGCAGCCGAAACCCGGGACAGGGCGTTCGAAATGAGCAGTTCTTC
TRBV7-9	TRBJ2-1	NA	TRBD2	CASSDGLAGGLNEQFF	TGTGCCAGCAGCGACGGACTAGCGGGAGGGCTCAATGAGCAGTTCTTC
TRBV4-1	TRBJ2-1	NA	TRBD1	CASSLDRVREQFF	TGCGCCAGCAGCCTAGACAGGGTCCGTGAGCAGTTCTTC
TRBV15	TRBJ2-7	NA	NA	CATSRGPEAEQYF	TGTGCCACCAGCAGAGGCCCCGAGGCCGAGCAGTACTTC
TRBV7-9	TRBJ2-7	once	TRBD1	CASSPGGTGGREQYF	TGTGCCAGCAGCCCCGGGGGGACAGGGGGCCGGGAGCAGTACTTC
TRBV27	TRBJ2-7	once	TRBD2	CASRPGLAINEQYF	TGTGCCAGCAGACCGGGACTAGCAATCAACGAGCAGTACTTC
TRBV2	TRBJ2-5	NA	NA	CASSHDTSSQETQYF	TGTGCCAGCAGCCATGACACTAGCTCCCAAGAGACCCAGTACTTC
TRBV7-9	TRBJ1-4	once	NA	CASSLDLETATNEKLFF	TGTGCCAGCAGCTTAGATCTAGAGACCGCAACTAATGAAAAACTGTTTTTT
TRBV4-1	TRBJ2-3	NA	NA	CASSQLYEDTQYF	TGCGCCAGCAGCCAATTATACGAAGATACGCAGTATTTT
TRBV29-1	TRBJ2-7	NA	NA	CSVVESHEQYF	TGCAGCGTGGTAGAATCCCACGAGCAGTACTTC
TRBV5-1	TRBJ1-5	NA	TRBD1	CASSSRDRGPSVNQPQHF	TGCGCCAGCTCATCCCGGGACAGGGGGCCTTCGGTCAATCAGCCCCAGCATTTT